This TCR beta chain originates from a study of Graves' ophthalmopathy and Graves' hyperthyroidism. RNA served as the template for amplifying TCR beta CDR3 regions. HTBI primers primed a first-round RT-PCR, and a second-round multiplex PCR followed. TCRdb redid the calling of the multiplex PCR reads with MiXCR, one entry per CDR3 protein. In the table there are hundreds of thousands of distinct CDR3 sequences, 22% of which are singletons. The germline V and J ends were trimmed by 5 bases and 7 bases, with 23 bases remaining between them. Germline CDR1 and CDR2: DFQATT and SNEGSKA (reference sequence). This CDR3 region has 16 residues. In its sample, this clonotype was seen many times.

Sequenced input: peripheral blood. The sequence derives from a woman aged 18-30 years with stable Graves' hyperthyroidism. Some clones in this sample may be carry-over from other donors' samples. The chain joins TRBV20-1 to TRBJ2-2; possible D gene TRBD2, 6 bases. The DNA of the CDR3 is TGCAGTGCTGGAAGGGACTCACCCTACCGGTTCGGGGAGCTGTTTTTT. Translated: CSAGRDSPYRFGELFF.